Sequencing of this TCR beta chain was carried out in a study of shared clonotypes between healthy human individuals. General study results and limits: Among four donors, 4.5% to 5.5% of naive CD4 clonotypes were found in common. Non-shared clonotypes were found to have lower generation probabilities than the clonotypes that were shared by all four of the sorted-subset donors. Only a few donors were included, so the genetic and exposure-history diversity represented was limited.

Assay used: immunoSEQ multiplex PCR; TCRdb lists only in-frame clones, some missing. This sample carries roughly 1,800,000 clones, about 95% of them seen once, and the ten largest clones take under 1.5%. Naive CD8 isolation took CD45RO-negative cells positively selected for CCR7 and excluded terminally differentiated effector memory CD45RA+ cells. About this clone itself: No antigen is known for it.

Germline V gene data show CDR1 as SGHAT and CDR2 as FQNNGV. This CDR3 has 13 residues. V was cut by 2 bases and J by 9 bases, with 11 bases left in between. This chain uses TRBV11-2 with TRBJ2-1; D may be TRBD2 (6 bases). Sequencing input: naive CD8+ T cells sorted from blood. This clonotype was obtained from a man younger than 35 in good health. CDR3 DNA sequence: TGTGCCAGCAGCTTACCGCGCGGGATTGAGCAGTTCTTC. Its protein is CASSLPRGIEQFF. The full variable domain, completed using reference TRBV11-2 and TRBJ2-1, is EAGVAQSPRYKIIEKRQSVAFWCNPISGHATLYWYQQILGQGPKLLIQFQNNGVVDDSQLPKDRFSAERLKGVDSTLKIQPAKLEDSAVYLCASSLPRGIEQFFGPGTRLTVL.